The rows below give T cell receptor beta chains drawn from one sample of a study of T-cell reconstitution after alpha-beta-depleted transplantation in children. One entry per CDR3 protein results from TCRdb running MiXCR on the PCR reads. This sample has 800,000 to 1,000,000 distinct CDR3 sequences, with 25% to 35% found just once. The sequenced sample was PBMCs, mostly from graft donor cells, obtained 360 days after TCRalphabeta/CD19-depleted stem cell transplant. These receptors originate from a boy in the first two years of life who had a stem cell transplant for SCID, so the T cells may come from the graft donor. CDR3s include the opening cysteine and the closing phenylalanine or tryptophan. A D gene is named only where the DNA matches it firmly. For some rows the clone size is stated as once, few or many, or as a class when expanded; others skip it.

v_gene: TRBV10-3
abundance: NA
d_gene: NA
j_gene: TRBJ2-7
CDR3nt: TGTGCCATCTCACACCCCGAAGGGATGCCTCGGGACGAGCAGTACTTC
CDR3aa: CAISHPEGMPRDEQYF

v_gene: TRBV6-2/TRBV6-3
abundance: NA
d_gene: NA
j_gene: TRBJ2-7
CDR3nt: TGTGCCAGCAGTTCTAGGGCCACAGCCAAAGCCTACGAGCAGTACTTC
CDR3aa: CASSSRATAKAYEQYF

v_gene: TRBV12-3/TRBV12-4
abundance: NA
d_gene: TRBD2
j_gene: TRBJ2-7
CDR3nt: TGTGCCAGCACCAATCGACTAGCGGGACTCTACGAGCAGTACTTC
CDR3aa: CASTNRLAGLYEQYF

v_gene: TRBV5-1
abundance: few
d_gene: NA
j_gene: TRBJ2-1
CDR3nt: TGCGCCAGCAGCTTGACCACTGGGGGGCAGGGTGGTCGTGAGCAGTTCTTC
CDR3aa: CASSLTTGGQGGREQFF

v_gene: TRBV12-3/TRBV12-4
abundance: NA
d_gene: NA
j_gene: TRBJ2-3
CDR3nt: TGTGCCAGCAGCCCCTGGGCAGTAGATACGCAGTATTTT
CDR3aa: CASSPWAVDTQYF

v_gene: TRBV20-1
abundance: few
d_gene: NA
j_gene: TRBJ2-7
CDR3nt: TGCAGTGCTAGGACGGTATCCTACGAGCAGTACTTC
CDR3aa: CSARTVSYEQYF

v_gene: TRBV24-1
abundance: many
d_gene: NA
j_gene: TRBJ2-1
CDR3nt: TGTGCCACCAGTGACCCCGGGACGGACAATGAGCAGTTCTTC
CDR3aa: CATSDPGTDNEQFF

v_gene: TRBV9
abundance: few
d_gene: NA
j_gene: TRBJ2-7
CDR3nt: TGTGCCAGCAGCGTAGGCTGGGCAGCCTTCAACGAGCAGTACTTC
CDR3aa: CASSVGWAAFNEQYF

v_gene: TRBV12-3/TRBV12-4
abundance: few
d_gene: NA
j_gene: TRBJ1-1
CDR3nt: TGTGCCAGCAGTTTATGGGCGGTGGGCACTGAAGCTTTCTTT
CDR3aa: CASSLWAVGTEAFF

v_gene: TRBV7-3
abundance: many
d_gene: TRBD2
j_gene: TRBJ2-1
CDR3nt: TGTGCCAGCAGCTTAAAGGTCGGGGGGGTTTACAATGAGCAGTTCTTC
CDR3aa: CASSLKVGGVYNEQFF

v_gene: TRBV12-3/TRBV12-4
abundance: NA
d_gene: TRBD2
j_gene: TRBJ2-7
CDR3nt: TGTGCCAGCAGTGGACCGGGGACTAGCGGGACCAACGAGCAGTACTTC
CDR3aa: CASSGPGTSGTNEQYF

v_gene: TRBV20-1
abundance: NA
d_gene: TRBD1
j_gene: TRBJ2-3
CDR3nt: TGCAGTGCTAGAGATTTTGGACAGGGATCCTCGGATACGCAGTATTTT
CDR3aa: CSARDFGQGSSDTQYF

v_gene: TRBV5-6
abundance: once
d_gene: NA
j_gene: TRBJ2-5
CDR3nt: TGTGCCAGCAGCTTGGTCGGGCGGCTTCAAGAGACCCAGTACTTC
CDR3aa: CASSLVGRLQETQYF

v_gene: TRBV5-8
abundance: few
d_gene: TRBD1
j_gene: TRBJ1-5
CDR3nt: TGTGCCAGCAGCTGGAGACAGGGCAAGAATCAGCCCCAGCATTTT
CDR3aa: CASSWRQGKNQPQHF

v_gene: TRBV10-3
abundance: NA
d_gene: NA
j_gene: TRBJ1-1
CDR3nt: TGTGCCATCAGTTTGAGTGGCCCCACTGAAGCTTTCTTT
CDR3aa: CAISLSGPTEAFF

v_gene: TRBV5-1
abundance: NA
d_gene: NA
j_gene: TRBJ2-7
CDR3nt: TGCGCCAGCAGCTTGGCCGCGACAGATGGCGAGCAGTACTTC
CDR3aa: CASSLAATDGEQYF

v_gene: TRBV10-3
abundance: NA
d_gene: TRBD1
j_gene: TRBJ2-2
CDR3nt: TGTGCCATCAGTGGTAACCCGGGACAGGGGAACACCGGGGAGCTGTTTTTT
CDR3aa: CAISGNPGQGNTGELFF

v_gene: TRBV20-1
abundance: NA
d_gene: NA
j_gene: TRBJ2-5
CDR3nt: TGCAGTGCCCACCCCTACGGGGCACCGTCAGGGCTCCAAGAGACCCAGTACTTC
CDR3aa: CSAHPYGAPSGLQETQYF

v_gene: TRBV12-3/TRBV12-4
abundance: NA
d_gene: NA
j_gene: TRBJ1-2
CDR3nt: TGTGCCAGCAGTTTAGGGGGTTTTTGGGGCTACACCTTC
CDR3aa: CASSLGGFWGYTF

v_gene: TRBV10-3
abundance: few
d_gene: TRBD2
j_gene: TRBJ2-5
CDR3nt: TGTGCCATAGCGGGGGCCGGAGTGAAGACCCAGTACTTC
CDR3aa: CAIAGAGVKTQYF

v_gene: TRBV7-2
abundance: few
d_gene: TRBD2
j_gene: TRBJ2-5
CDR3nt: TGTGCCAGCAGCTTAGCAAGCGGGGGGGCTTGGGAGACCCAGTACTTC
CDR3aa: CASSLASGGAWETQYF

v_gene: TRBV20-1
abundance: NA
d_gene: NA
j_gene: TRBJ2-7
CDR3nt: TGCAGTGCTGCGGGACACTATTCCTACGAGCAGTACTTC
CDR3aa: CSAAGHYSYEQYF

v_gene: TRBV12-3/TRBV12-4
abundance: few
d_gene: NA
j_gene: TRBJ2-3
CDR3nt: TGTGCCAGCAGTTTATCGGGGAGAGAAACAGATACGCAGTATTTT
CDR3aa: CASSLSGRETDTQYF

v_gene: TRBV19
abundance: NA
d_gene: NA
j_gene: TRBJ2-3
CDR3nt: TGTGCCAGTAGTATAGAACGTGGCCCAACGCAGTATTTT
CDR3aa: CASSIERGPTQYF

v_gene: TRBV7-6
abundance: many
d_gene: TRBD1
j_gene: TRBJ2-7
CDR3nt: TGTGCCAGCAGCTTCGGGACAGCGGCCTACGAGCAGTACTTC
CDR3aa: CASSFGTAAYEQYF

v_gene: TRBV12-3/TRBV12-4
abundance: few
d_gene: TRBD2
j_gene: TRBJ2-1
CDR3nt: TGTGCCAGCAGTCCCCGACTAGCGTCGGATGAGCAGTTCTTC
CDR3aa: CASSPRLASDEQFF

v_gene: TRBV30
abundance: NA
d_gene: NA
j_gene: TRBJ1-5
CDR3nt: TGTGCCTGGAGCAAGGGGGTTAATCAGCCCCAGCATTTT
CDR3aa: CAWSKGVNQPQHF

v_gene: TRBV5-1
abundance: few
d_gene: NA
j_gene: TRBJ2-5
CDR3nt: TGCGCCAGCAGCAATTTCGGAGGGTCCCAAGAGACCCAGTACTTC
CDR3aa: CASSNFGGSQETQYF

v_gene: TRBV10-3
abundance: NA
d_gene: NA
j_gene: TRBJ2-7
CDR3nt: TGTGCCATCAGTGAGTCTGGGGTGGTGACCTACGAGCAGTACTTC
CDR3aa: CAISESGVVTYEQYF

v_gene: TRBV3-1
abundance: NA
d_gene: NA
j_gene: TRBJ1-5
CDR3nt: TGTGCCAGCAGCCCGACACGGGGGGCTGGTCAGCCCCAGCATTTT
CDR3aa: CASSPTRGAGQPQHF

v_gene: TRBV28
abundance: NA
d_gene: TRBD2
j_gene: TRBJ2-1
CDR3nt: TGTGCCAGCAGTTTAGAAGGGGGACTAGCGGCGATCTACAATGAGCAGTTCTTC
CDR3aa: CASSLEGGLAAIYNEQFF

v_gene: TRBV28
abundance: few
d_gene: TRBD1
j_gene: TRBJ1-2
CDR3nt: TGTGCCAGCAGTTCTCTAACAGGGGACGGCTACTATGGCTACACCTTC
CDR3aa: CASSSLTGDGYYGYTF

v_gene: TRBV20-1
abundance: few
d_gene: TRBD2
j_gene: TRBJ2-5
CDR3nt: TGCAGTGCTGGGGCTAGCGGGGAGGGGGAGACCCAGTACTTC
CDR3aa: CSAGASGEGETQYF

v_gene: TRBV12-3/TRBV12-4
abundance: NA
d_gene: NA
j_gene: TRBJ2-3
CDR3nt: TGTGCCAGCAGTTCTCACTCGCAAGATACGCAGTATTTT
CDR3aa: CASSSHSQDTQYF

v_gene: TRBV2
abundance: few
d_gene: NA
j_gene: TRBJ2-3
CDR3nt: TGTGCCAGCAGTTCCCGACAGGTCAGGAAAGATACGCAGTATTTT
CDR3aa: CASSSRQVRKDTQYF

v_gene: TRBV7-7
abundance: NA
d_gene: NA
j_gene: TRBJ2-3
CDR3nt: TGTGCCAGCAGCCTGGGGTGGGACAAGCAGAACACAGATACGCAGTATTTT
CDR3aa: CASSLGWDKQNTDTQYF

v_gene: TRBV12-3/TRBV12-4
abundance: few
d_gene: NA
j_gene: TRBJ2-5
CDR3nt: TGTGCCAGCACGCTGACAAAGTCCCCGGGGACCCAGTACTTC
CDR3aa: CASTLTKSPGTQYF

v_gene: TRBV9
abundance: many
d_gene: TRBD2
j_gene: TRBJ2-1
CDR3nt: TGTGCCAGCGACGCGGGACTAGCCACTCATGAGCAGTTCTTC
CDR3aa: CASDAGLATHEQFF

v_gene: TRBV20-1
abundance: NA
d_gene: TRBD1
j_gene: TRBJ2-5
CDR3nt: TGCAGTGGCTCGGGACAGCAAGAGACCCAGTACTTC
CDR3aa: CSGSGQQETQYF

v_gene: TRBV10-3
abundance: NA
d_gene: TRBD1
j_gene: TRBJ2-7
CDR3nt: TGTGCCATCACCAACCTGTGGGGACAGGGGTCAAACGAGCAGTACTTC
CDR3aa: CAITNLWGQGSNEQYF

v_gene: TRBV11-2
abundance: NA
d_gene: NA
j_gene: TRBJ2-6
CDR3nt: TGTGCCAGCAGCTTACGGGCGGGCAGGGATCTCTCTGAGGCCAACGTCCTGACTTTC
CDR3aa: CASSLRAGRDLSEANVLTF

v_gene: TRBV24-1
abundance: few
d_gene: NA
j_gene: TRBJ2-3
CDR3nt: TGTGCCACCAGTGATGGCACAGATACGCAGTATTTT
CDR3aa: CATSDGTDTQYF

v_gene: TRBV5-1
abundance: NA
d_gene: NA
j_gene: TRBJ1-4
CDR3nt: TGCGCCAGCAGCCCGGCGGGGGCGACTAATGAAAAACTGTTTTTT
CDR3aa: CASSPAGATNEKLFF

v_gene: TRBV11-3
abundance: NA
d_gene: NA
j_gene: TRBJ2-1
CDR3nt: TGTGCCAGCAGCATATCCGGGACCCGGATCCTCTACAATGAGCAGTTCTTC
CDR3aa: CASSISGTRILYNEQFF

v_gene: TRBV29-1
abundance: NA
d_gene: TRBD2
j_gene: TRBJ2-7
CDR3nt: TGCAGCGTCCGAGCGGGGGGGAACTACGAGCAGTACTTC
CDR3aa: CSVRAGGNYEQYF